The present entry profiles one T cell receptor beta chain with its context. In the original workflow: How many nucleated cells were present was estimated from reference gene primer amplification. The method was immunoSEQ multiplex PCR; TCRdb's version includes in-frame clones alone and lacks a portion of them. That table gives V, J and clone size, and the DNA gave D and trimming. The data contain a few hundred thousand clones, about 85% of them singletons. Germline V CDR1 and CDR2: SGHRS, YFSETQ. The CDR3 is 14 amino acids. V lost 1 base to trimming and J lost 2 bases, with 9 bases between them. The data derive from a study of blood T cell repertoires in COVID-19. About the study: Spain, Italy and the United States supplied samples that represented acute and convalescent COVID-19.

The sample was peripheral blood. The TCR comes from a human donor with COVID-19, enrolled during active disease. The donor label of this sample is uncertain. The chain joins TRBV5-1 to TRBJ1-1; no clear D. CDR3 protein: CASSLLEGNTEAFF. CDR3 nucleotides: TGCGCCAGCAGCTTGTTAGAGGGTAACACTGAAGCTTTCTTT.